This T cell receptor (beta chain) is from a study of blood T cell repertoires in COVID-19. Study details: COVID-19 samples from acute and convalescent phases originated in the United States, Italy and Spain. PBMCs, B-cell-depleted T cells, or T cells were the source of the cDNA or gDNA that made up the material.

In the original workflow: Estimates of nucleated cell counts were drawn from the amplification of reference gene primers. The method was immunoSEQ multiplex PCR; TCRdb's version includes in-frame clones alone and lacks a portion of them. V, J and clone size were drawn from that table, and D and trimming were deduced from the DNA. The data show tens of thousands of clones, nearly 90% seen once. The V gene lost 1 base and the J gene lost 4 bases, with 11 bases spanning the gap. The CDR3 loop spans 15 amino acids. Germline assignment: CDR1 MNHEY and CDR2 SVGAGI. This rearrangement joins TRBV6-5 to TRBJ1-5; D may be TRBD1 (5 bases). The specimen sequenced was peripheral blood. The TCR was taken from a man aged 60-69 years with acute or convalescent COVID-19. CDR3: CASSYLRQTNQPQHF. The CDR3 nucleotides read TGTGCCAGCAGTTACTTGAGACAGACAAATCAGCCCCAGCATTTT.